This TCR beta chain was identified during a study of blood T cells in healthy people across ages. CDR1 is SQVTM, CDR2 ANQGSEA, per germline. Trimming shortened V by 7 bases and J by 0 bases, and 9 bases separated the two germline ends. The CDR3 has 12 amino acids. Together with a sample-barcoded 5' primer, a J-beta primer mix was included in a second PCR lasting about 7 to 12 cycles. TCRdb called the 5' RACE reads again in MiXCR, with one record for every CDR3 protein. This table has 920,000 or so distinct CDR3 sequences, more than 40% appearing once. The sequence was obtained from a woman aged 60 to 75 in good health. The chain recombines TRBV29-1 with TRBJ1-2; the D gene is possibly TRBD1 (5 bases). The sample taken for sequencing was blood. CDR3 sequence: CSGQRTNYGYTF. The CDR3 region has the DNA TGCAGCGGACAGAGGACTAACTATGGCTACACCTTC.